The present T cell receptor beta chain was sequenced within a study of shared clonotypes between healthy human individuals. Regarding the study as a whole: Naive subsets typically showed greater estimated richness than memory subsets. Shared across four donors were around 5% of the naive CD4 clonotypes. Sampling used blood alone; tissue repertoires probably differ. Against clonotypes common to all four donors, non-shared ones had lower generation probabilities.

Sequenced by immunoSEQ multiplex PCR; TCRdb stores in-frame clones only, minus some. The sample yields around 620,000 clones, 90% to 95% seen once. As to this clone: Its antigen is unidentified.

Germline lookup yields CDR1 SGDLS and CDR2 YYNGEE. The CDR3 contains 15 residues. Trimming pared 0 bases from V and 1 base from J, leaving 9 bases between. CD8 cells regarded as naive lacked CD45RO, were positively chosen for CCR7, and omitted terminally differentiated effector memory CD45RA+ cells. J is TRBJ2-3 and V is TRBV9; D possibly matches TRBD1 or TRBD2 (5 bases each). The sequencing sample was made of naive CD8+ T cells sorted from blood. This clonotype was sampled from a woman in her thirties in good health. Here the CDR3 reads CASSVEGRGTDTQYF. DNA of the CDR3: TGTGCCAGCAGCGTAGAGGGGAGAGGCACAGATACGCAGTATTTT.